These 22 T cell receptor beta chains were sequenced from one sample in a study of CD8+ T cells in alopecia areata. RNA extraction and reverse transcription yielded cDNA as sequencing template. Clones were sequenced by immunoSEQ multiplex PCR, and TCRdb holds only the in-frame ones, with some missing. The table lists about 200,000 clones, 58% of them singletons, with 4.5% to 6% in the top ten. Treatment described: oral pan-JAK inhibitor, 5-10 mg twice daily. This specimen was CD4+ T cells sorted from blood, taken at week 24, from a patient treated with tofacitinib. The receptors were gathered from a human donor with alopecia areata.

This clone appeared a few times. The gene calls are TRBV7-3 and TRBJ2-3; tentative D call: TRBD2 (6 bases). Trimming took off 0 bases at V and 1 base at J, with 11 bases between the two ends. The germline gives CDR1 SGHTA, CDR2 FQGTGA. The CDR3 is 16 amino acids. The CDR3 sequence: CASSLTLGGGTDTQYF. CDR3 DNA: TGTGCCAGCAGCTTAACGTTAGGCGGGGGCACAGATACGCAGTATTTT.

With regard to this clone: The sample carries other DNA sequences with the same CDR3. V is TRBV29-1 and J is TRBJ1-1; no definite D call. Trimming cost V 4 bases and J 8 bases, with 8 bases left between them. The CDR3 totals 10 residues. Per germline, CDR1 SQVTM and CDR2 ANQGSEA. The CDR3 reads CSVGGPEAFF. CDR3 coding DNA: TGCAGCGTTGGTGGCCCCGAAGCTTTCTTT.

The V and J genes are TRBV6-9 and TRBJ2-5; the D gene is possibly TRBD2 (5 bases). CDR1 and CDR2 (germline): MNHGY, SVAAGI. The CDR3 loop spans 15 amino acids. With 8 bases removed from V and 1 base from J, the gap between germline ends came to 17 bases. CDR3 in DNA: TGTGCCAGCGGCCTGACGGGTAGCGTCCAAGAGACCCAGTACTTC. Translation: CASGLTGSVQETQYF.

This clone was seen a handful of times. This chain links TRBV30 with TRBJ2-2; 7 bases line up with TRBD1. The V gene end was trimmed by 5 bases and the J gene end by 5 bases; junction bases not matched to a gene: 8. Per germline, CDR1 GTSNPN and CDR2 SVGIG (reference sequence). This CDR3 comprises 14 residues. CDR3 amino acids: CAWGSGQRTGELFF. In nucleotides, the CDR3 is TGTGCCTGGGGGTCGGGACAGAGAACCGGGGAGCTGTTTTTT.

The rearrangement links TRBV5-1 to TRBJ2-4; 9 nucleotides align to TRBD2. CDR1 SGHRS and CDR2 YFSETQ come from the germline V gene. This CDR3 is built from 15 residues. V shed 0 bases, J shed 6 bases, and the junction held 4 bases outside the gene matches. The CDR3 loop is CASSLGPLAGNIQYF. DNA for the CDR3: TGCGCCAGCAGCTTGGGTCCACTAGCGGGAAACATTCAGTACTTC.

This clone appeared a few times. The J gene is TRBJ2-2, the V gene TRBV9; D gene ambiguous. Germline-derived CDR1 and CDR2 are SGDLS and YYNGEE. V lost 3 bases, J lost 7 bases, and 13 bases lay in between. The CDR3 extends over 14 amino acids. In DNA form, the CDR3 reads TGTGCCAGCAGCGCGGGTCCGTCTGACGGGGAGCTGTTTTTT. This encodes CASSAGPSDGELFF.

This clone has only one observation. V and J are TRBV29-1 and TRBJ1-1; TRBD1 might be the D (5 bases). The CDR3 length is 15 residues. CDR1 is SQVTM and CDR2 is ANQGSEA in the germline V gene. Trimming pared 4 bases from V and 0 bases from J, leaving 15 bases between. CDR3 loop: CSVVWRGLLNTEAFF. The DNA of the CDR3 is TGCAGCGTTGTGTGGAGGGGCCTCTTGAACACTGAAGCTTTCTTT.

This clone was recorded a few times. This sequence joins TRBV13 and TRBJ1-6; tentatively, D is TRBD1 (6 bases). V was pared by 5 bases and J by 15 bases, with 11 bases between. CDR3 length: 11 amino acids. In germline, CDR1 is PRHDT, CDR2 FYEKMQ (reference sequence). CDR3 protein: CASSQGGHLHF. CDR3 coding DNA: TGTGCCAGCAGCCAAGGGGGACACCTCCACTTT.

This clone was found a few times. V usage is TRBV13 and J usage is TRBJ2-1; tentatively, D is TRBD2 (6 bases). Germline CDR1 and CDR2: PRHDT and FYEKMQ (reference sequence). Trimming took off 6 bases at V and 6 bases at J, with 15 bases between the two ends. CDR3 length: 14 amino acids. This chain's CDR3 is CASSLTAGGNEQFF. The CDR3 bases are TGTGCCAGCAGTCTCACCGCCGGGGGCAATGAGCAGTTCTTC.

This chain connects TRBV30 to TRBJ1-4, with no clear D. The CDR3 totals 14 residues. Germline lookup yields CDR1 GTSNPN and CDR2 SVGIG (reference sequence). Trimming removed 3 bases from V and 4 bases from J, with 12 bases in between. The DNA of the CDR3 is TGTGCCTGGAGAGTCCCGGGATTTAATGAAAAACTGTTTTTT. This gives the protein CAWRVPGFNEKLFF.

CDR3 residues: CASRREGPYEQYF. The CDR3 DNA follows: TGTGCCAGCCGAAGGGAAGGACCCTACGAGCAGTACTTC. The rearrangement links TRBV25-1 to TRBJ2-7; D gene ambiguous. Trimming took off 8 bases at V and 2 bases at J, with 13 bases between the two ends. Germline V gene data show CDR1 as MGHDK and CDR2 as SYGVNS. The CDR3 totals 13 residues.

The chain couples TRBV30 to TRBJ1-1; D gene unclear. CDR3 length: 11 amino acids. Per the germline V gene, CDR1 is GTSNPN and CDR2 is SVGIG (reference sequence). V was cut by 4 bases and J by 7 bases, with 10 bases left in between. DNA for the CDR3: TGTGCCTGGAACCGGCGATTTGAAGCTTTCTTT. Encoded protein: CAWNRRFEAFF. Supplemented by reference TRBV30 and TRBJ1-1, the full variable domain reads SQTIHQWPATLVQPVGSPLSLECTVEGTSNPNLYWYRQAAGRGLQLLFYSVGIGQISSEVPQNLSASRPQDRQFILSSKKLLLSDSGFYLCAWNRRFEAFFGQGTRLTVV.

The genes are TRBV6-5 and TRBJ2-5, with 11 nucleotides matching TRBD1. Germline lookup yields CDR1 MNHEY and CDR2 SVGAGI. The J segment lost 4 bases and the V segment lost 6 bases, leaving 4 bases of the junction unmatched. CDR3 length: 14 residues. The CDR3 loop is CASRPGTGGETQYF. The CDR3 DNA sequence: TGTGCCAGCAGACCCGGGACAGGGGGAGAGACCCAGTACTTC.

The chain carries TRBV7-2 and TRBJ2-5; 12 positions agree with TRBD2. V shed 6 bases, J shed 9 bases, and the junction held 5 bases outside the gene matches. Germline CDR1 is SGHTA and CDR2 is FQGNSA. The CDR3 loop spans 13 amino acids. In DNA, the CDR3 is TGTGCCAGCAGGCTGACTAGCGGGGGACCCCAGTACTTC. It codes for CASRLTSGGPQYF.

The chain is built from TRBV18 and TRBJ2-5, with D possibly TRBD1 on 6 matching bases. Per the germline V gene, CDR1 is KGHSH and CDR2 is LQKENI. Trimming took 3 bases from V and 10 from J, leaving 12 bases between them. The CDR3 spans 12 residues. Here the CDR3 reads CASSPSQGNQYF. The CDR3 nucleotides read TGTGCCAGCTCACCCTCACAGGGAAACCAGTACTTC.

This chain uses TRBV10-3 with TRBJ2-1, with unresolved D. Germline values: CDR1 ENHRY, CDR2 SYGVKD. V lost 0 bases and J 9 bases, leaving 12 bases between the germline ends. The CDR3 is 14 amino acids. For the CDR3, the DNA is TGTGCCATCAGTGAGTCCGGGTCGCAAGGTGAGCAGTTCTTC. Translated, it gives CAISESGSQGEQFF.

The chain is built from TRBV4-1 and TRBJ2-7, with D perhaps matching TRBD1 or TRBD2 (5 bases each). Germline V CDR1 and CDR2: MGHRA, YSYEKL. The CDR3 length is 14 residues. V lost 2 bases, J lost 1 base, and 9 bases lay in between. The CDR3 DNA reads TGCGCCAGCAGCCAACAGGGACGATCCTACGAGCAGTACTTC. This sequence encodes CASSQQGRSYEQYF.

The genes are TRBV7-2 and TRBJ1-5; 7 bases match TRBD1. The CDR3 consists of 16 residues. CDR1 and CDR2 from the germline V gene are SGHTA and FQGNSA. Unmatched junction bases numbered 9, after V lost 2 bases and J lost 5 bases. CDR3 nucleotide sequence: TGTGCCAGCAGCTTACAAGGTCGGGACAGCTATCAGCCCCAGCATTTT. Translation: CASSLQGRDSYQPQHF.

The chain links TRBV5-1 to TRBJ2-5, with TRBD2 matching 12 bases. Germline CDR1 is SGHRS and CDR2 is YFSETQ. V dropped 5 bases and J dropped 3; count of bases not matched to a gene: 2. There are 14 residues in the CDR3. Here the CDR3 reads CASRRLAGEETQYF. CDR3 nucleotides: TGCGCCAGCAGACGACTAGCGGGGGAAGAGACCCAGTACTTC.

V gene TRBV7-2 combines with J gene TRBJ2-3; maybe TRBD2 (6 bases). Trimming took 6 bases from V and 2 from J, leaving 9 bases between them. Germline assignment: CDR1 SGHTA and CDR2 FQGNSA. This CDR3 is built from 13 residues. CDR3 nucleotide sequence: TGTGCCAGCAGACGGGACTTCACAGATACGCAGTATTTT. It is translated as CASRRDFTDTQYF.

The J gene is TRBJ2-7, the V gene TRBV10-3; maybe TRBD2 (5 bases). With 10 bases removed from V and 0 bases from J, the gap between germline ends came to 19 bases. Per the germline V gene, CDR1 is ENHRY and CDR2 is SYGVKD. This CDR3 has 15 amino acids. CDR3 sequence (DNA): TGTGCCACCCGAAGCGGACTCCTTATCTCCTACGAGCAGTACTTC. This codes for CATRSGLLISYEQYF.

This chain uses TRBV30 with TRBJ2-1, with D hard to call. The CDR3 consists of 11 residues. The V end was cut by 5 bases, the J end by 10 bases, with 12 bases between. The germline CDR1 and CDR2 sequences are GTSNPN and SVGIG (reference sequence). Written as DNA, the CDR3 is TGTGCCTGGGCCCTCAACCGAGAGCAGTTCTTC. Protein: CAWALNREQFF.